The source of this TCR beta chain is a study of T cell changes during pregnancy in multiple sclerosis (dated by TCRdb to between 2017 and 2020). Study-wide context: The study looked at changes in the T cell repertoire across pregnancy in women with multiple sclerosis.

Here V drops 4 bases and J drops 7 bases, and the junction holds 1 base not matched to any gene. The CDR3 covers 13 residues, taking in both the cysteine and the phenylalanine. CDR3 DNA only is kept here, 39 bases in frame from base 1. The germline V gene specifies SGHNT as CDR1 and YENEEA as CDR2. Receptors were amplified or captured by the immunoSEQ multiplex PCR assay. TCRdb holds this immuneACCESS table with in-frame rearrangements only. Some clones are missing; in checked studies, unresolved V genes explain under half, and the rest has no known cause. The sample includes about 32,000 clones, with over 85% observed a single time. The ten largest clones take up about 0.81% of the sample. In regard to this clone: The antigen it recognizes is unknown. No per-base quality is available; no much larger clone lies one base away.

This TCR was recovered from a female donor in good health, enrolled as a control in a pregnancy study. The V and J segments used are TRBV11-3 and TRBJ2-1; 10 junctional bases match TRBD1. This material consisted of CD4+ T cells from peripheral blood mononuclear cells, taken after pregnancy. The bases read TGTGCCAGCAGCTCGGGACAGGGGAATGAGCAGTTCTTC. Its coded protein is CASSSGQGNEQFF.